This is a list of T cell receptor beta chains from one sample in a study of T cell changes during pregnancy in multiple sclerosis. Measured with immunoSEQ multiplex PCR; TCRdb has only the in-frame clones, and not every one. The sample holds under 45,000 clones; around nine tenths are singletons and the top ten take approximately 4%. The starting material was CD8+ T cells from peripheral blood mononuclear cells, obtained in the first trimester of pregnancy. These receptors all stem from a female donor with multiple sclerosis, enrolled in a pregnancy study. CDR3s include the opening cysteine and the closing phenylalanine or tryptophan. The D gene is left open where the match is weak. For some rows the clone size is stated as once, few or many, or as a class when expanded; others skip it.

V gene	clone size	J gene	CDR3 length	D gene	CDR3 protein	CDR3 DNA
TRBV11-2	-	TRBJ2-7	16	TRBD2	CASSLDRAGGIYEQYF	TGTGCCAGCAGCTTAGATCGAGCGGGGGGCATTTACGAGCAGTACTTC
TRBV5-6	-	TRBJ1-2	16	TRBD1	CASSFVYRGSDYGYTF	TGTGCCAGCAGCTTTGTGTACAGGGGATCTGACTATGGCTACACCTTC
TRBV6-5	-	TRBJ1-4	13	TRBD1	CASHGTGEEKLFF	TGTGCCAGTCACGGGACAGGGGAGGAAAAACTGTTTTTT
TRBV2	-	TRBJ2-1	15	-	CASSVPGESYNEQFF	TGTGCCAGCAGTGTTCCGGGGGAGAGTTACAATGAGCAGTTCTTC
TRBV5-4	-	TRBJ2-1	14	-	CASSPRTTSNEQFF	TGTGCCAGCAGCCCAAGGACTACCTCCAATGAGCAGTTCTTC
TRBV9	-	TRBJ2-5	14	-	CASGDDSTKETQYF	TGTGCCAGCGGGGATGACTCGACTAAAGAGACCCAGTACTTC
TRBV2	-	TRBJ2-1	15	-	CASSDVILANNEQFF	TGTGCCAGCAGTGATGTTATACTAGCCAACAATGAGCAGTTCTTC
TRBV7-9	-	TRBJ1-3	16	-	CASSLLTGVSGNTIYF	TGTGCCAGCAGCTTACTCACAGGCGTCTCTGGAAACACCATATATTTT
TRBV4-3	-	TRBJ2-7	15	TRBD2	CASSQTSGGSYEQYF	TGCGCCAGCAGCCAAACTAGCGGGGGCTCCTACGAGCAGTACTTC
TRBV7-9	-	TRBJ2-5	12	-	CASSYRWETQYF	TGTGCCAGCAGCTACAGGTGGGAGACCCAGTACTTC
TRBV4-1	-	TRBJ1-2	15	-	CASSQGIMGAGGYTF	TGCGCCAGCAGCCAAGGCATTATGGGTGCGGGTGGCTACACCTTC
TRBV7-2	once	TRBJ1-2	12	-	CASTSGTQGYTF	TGTGCCAGCACCTCGGGAACCCAGGGCTACACCTTC
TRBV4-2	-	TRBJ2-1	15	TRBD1	CASSHGTGGYNEQFF	TGTGCCAGCAGCCATGGGACAGGGGGTTACAATGAGCAGTTCTTC
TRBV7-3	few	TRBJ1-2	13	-	CASSLAGGYGYTF	TGTGCCAGCAGCTTGGCCGGCGGATATGGCTACACCTTC
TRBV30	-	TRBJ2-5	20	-	CAWASDRSDLCCGRQETQYF	TGTGCCTGGGCCTCAGACAGGTCTGACCTATGCTGCGGTAGGCAAGAGACCCAGTACTTC
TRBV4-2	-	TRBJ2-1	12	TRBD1	CASRATGDEQFF	TGTGCCAGCAGAGCCACAGGGGATGAGCAGTTCTTC
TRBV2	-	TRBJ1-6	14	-	CASRGGAISAPLHF	TGTGCCAGCAGAGGGGGAGCCATCAGTGCACCCCTCCACTTT